The next 28 T cell receptor beta chains were all read from a single sample in a study of blood T cell repertoires in COVID-19. The protocol was immunoSEQ multiplex PCR, while the TCRdb copy is restricted to in-frame clones and leaves out a portion. The repertoire has almost 85,000 clones, about 83% of them found once; the top ten carry over 35%. Specimen: peripheral blood. These receptors originate from a man older than 75 with active or convalescent COVID-19.

V is TRBV30 and J is TRBJ2-3; TRBD2 matches 13 bases. Germline trimming cut 2 bases from V and 0 bases from J; bases unmatched to any gene: 14. The CDR3 consists of 20 residues. From germline, CDR1 is GTSNPN and CDR2 SVGIG (reference sequence). The CDR3 sequence: CAWSMPGLAGNLKSTDTQYF. The DNA of the CDR3 is TGTGCCTGGAGTATGCCGGGACTAGCGGGGAACCTTAAGAGCACAGATACGCAGTATTTT.

The CDR3 DNA sequence: TGTGCCAGCTCACCCAACGGGGGGCAGCCCAGAAGTGGAAACACCATATATTTT. The encoded protein is CASSPNGGQPRSGNTIYF. V gene TRBV18 combines with J gene TRBJ1-3, with a possible D match to TRBD1 (6 bases). Per germline, CDR1 KGHSH and CDR2 LQKENI. The V end was cut by 3 bases, the J end by 3 bases, with 21 bases between. This CDR3 is 18 amino acids long.

The V and J genes are TRBV6-1 and TRBJ1-2, with D possibly being TRBD1 (5 bases). Germline assignment: CDR1 MNHNS and CDR2 SASEGT. V dropped 0 bases and J dropped 2 bases, with 10 bases sitting between them. The CDR3 is made up of 15 amino acids. This CDR3 is CASSEAPGPNYGYTF. As DNA, the CDR3 is TGTGCCAGCAGTGAAGCGCCAGGGCCCAACTATGGCTACACCTTC.

V gene TRBV11-3 combines with J gene TRBJ2-2; 7 bases match TRBD2. After removal of 5 bases from V and 5 bases from J, the junction contained 2 bases not matched to a gene. The length of the CDR3 is 13 residues. Germline lookup yields CDR1 SGHNT and CDR2 YENEEA. The DNA of the CDR3 is TGTGCCAGCAGCCGTAGCGGGACCGGGGAGCTGTTTTTT. Protein sequence: CASSRSGTGELFF.

The rearrangement joins TRBV18 to TRBJ2-3; 8 bases line up with TRBD1. The germline gives CDR1 KGHSH, CDR2 LQKENI. CDR3 length: 16 residues. J lost 4 bases, V lost 0 bases, and 6 bases had no gene match. The CDR3 DNA is TGTGCCAGCTCACCACCGGACAGGGTTGTTGCAGATACGCAGTATTTT. Translating gives CASSPPDRVVADTQYF.

Only a few counts were recorded for this clone. The J gene is TRBJ1-2, the V gene TRBV25-1; 9 positions match TRBD1. This CDR3 is built from 13 residues. Germline CDR1 is MGHDK and CDR2 is SYGVNS. The trim removed 10 bases at V and 6 bases at J, leaving 9 bases unmatched. The CDR3 here is CATLTGGSNGYTF. As DNA, the CDR3 is TGTGCCACGTTGACAGGGGGAAGTAATGGCTACACCTTC.

This chain links TRBV28 with TRBJ2-1; tentative D call: TRBD2 (5 bases). The CDR3 has 15 residues. The germline V gene encodes CDR1 MDHEN and CDR2 SYDVKM. The V end was cut by 6 bases, the J end by 3 bases, with 15 bases between. The DNA for the CDR3 is TGTGCCAGCAGGAGCGCGGGTCCGGGCTACAATGAGCAGTTCTTC. This codes for CASRSAGPGYNEQFF.

The chain uses TRBV10-3 and TRBJ1-2; TRBD1 agrees at 9 bases. V lost 2 bases, J lost 8 bases, and 6 bases stayed unmatched. CDR1 is ENHRY and CDR2 is SYGVKD in the germline V gene. There are 14 residues in the CDR3. CDR3 region: CAISEQQGAGGYTF. CDR3 nucleotide sequence: TGTGCCATCAGTGAGCAACAGGGGGCAGGGGGCTACACCTTC.

This chain links TRBV5-6 with TRBJ2-6; D call uncertain. The CDR3 consists of 15 residues. V was shortened by 2 bases and J by 0 bases, with 6 bases between the two germline ends. Per germline, CDR1 SGHDT and CDR2 YYEEEE. The DNA for the CDR3 is TGTGCCAGCAGCTTCGGTTTCTCTGGGGCCAACGTCCTGACTTTC. The encoded protein is CASSFGFSGANVLTF.

The chain employs TRBV19 and TRBJ2-1, with 7 bases fitting TRBD1. Germline lookup yields CDR1 LNHDA and CDR2 SQIVND (reference sequence). Germline trimming cut 4 bases from V and 7 bases from J; bases unmatched to any gene: 10. The CDR3 consists of 15 residues. CDR3 bases: TGTGCCAGTAGTACACACAGGGGTACGGTTAATGAGCAGTTCTTC. It translates to CASSTHRGTVNEQFF. Drawing the rest from reference TRBV19 and TRBJ2-1, the complete variable domain is DGGITQSPKYLFRKEGQNVTLSCEQNLNHDAMYWYRQDPGQGLRLIYYSQIVNDFQKGDIAEGYSVSREKKESFPLTVTSAQKNPTAFYLCASSTHRGTVNEQFFGPGTRLTVL.

CDR3 coding DNA: TGCGCCAGCAGCTTGGGTTGGACAGGGGGCATCCAGACCCAGTACTTC. Translating gives CASSLGWTGGIQTQYF. The V and J genes are TRBV5-1 and TRBJ2-5; TRBD1 matches at 11 bases. Germline lookup yields CDR1 SGHRS and CDR2 YFSETQ. CDR3 length: 16 residues. Trimming cost V 0 bases and J 6 bases; bases outside gene matches: 7.

The rearrangement links TRBV3-1 (or the pseudogene TRBV3-2) to TRBJ1-5; D not resolved. The V and J ends lost 2 bases and 5 bases respectively, with 7 bases between them. The CDR3 consists of 13 residues. CDR1 and CDR2 (germline): LGHDT, YNNKEL (reference sequence). CDR3 in DNA: TGTGCCAGCAGCCAACTACTCGATCAGCCCCAGCATTTT. Encoded protein: CASSQLLDQPQHF.

The chain joins TRBV20-1 to TRBJ1-1, with D unresolved. The CDR3 has 11 residues. Per germline, CDR1 DFQATT and CDR2 SNEGSKA (reference sequence). Trimming pared 4 bases from V and 7 bases from J, leaving 10 bases between. The CDR3 spells CSANPTSEAFF. CDR3 nucleotide sequence: TGCAGTGCTAATCCAACAAGTGAAGCTTTCTTT.

The gene calls are TRBV19 and TRBJ2-2; TRBD2 matches at 11 bases. The V segment lost 5 bases and the J segment 4 bases; nucleotides outside the gene matches: 3. The CDR3 is 15 residues long. Germline V gene sequence: CDR1 LNHDA, CDR2 SQIVND (reference sequence). CDR3 protein: CASSPGTSGTGELFF. The CDR3 nucleotides are TGTGCCAGTAGTCCCGGGACTAGCGGCACCGGGGAGCTGTTTTTT.

The chain uses TRBV5-6 and TRBJ2-7, with 7 bases lining up with TRBD2. With V trimmed by 0 bases and J by 0 bases, 3 bases remained unmatched. This CDR3 spans 15 amino acids. Looked up from germline, CDR1 is SGHDT and CDR2 is YYEEEE. The CDR3 region is CASSLAPSGSYEQYF. The CDR3 DNA reads as TGTGCCAGCAGCTTGGCCCCTAGCGGCTCCTACGAGCAGTACTTC.

This chain uses TRBV9 with TRBJ2-1; D unclear. V was shortened by 3 bases and J by 0 bases, with 10 bases between the two germline ends. CDR1 and CDR2 from the germline V gene are SGDLS and YYNGEE. This CDR3 has 15 amino acids. CDR3 sequence (DNA): TGTGCCAGCAGCGAAACATCCAGCTCCTACAATGAGCAGTTCTTC. Amino acids: CASSETSSSYNEQFF.

The chain couples TRBV2 to TRBJ2-1; 9 positions match TRBD1. Germline loops: CDR1 SNHLY, CDR2 FYNNEI. The CDR3 length is 17 residues. The junction had 16 bases not matched to a gene; V was cut back by 6 bases and J by 7 bases. The CDR3 DNA follows: TGTGCCAGCAGCTCCGTGGGCCCGGGACAGGGCAGTAATGAGCAGTTCTTC. This codes for CASSSVGPGQGSNEQFF.

The chain combines TRBV5-1 with TRBJ2-4; D gene ambiguous. The CDR3 consists of 14 residues. From germline, CDR1 is SGHRS and CDR2 YFSETQ. Trimming pared 5 bases from V and 0 bases from J, leaving 9 bases between. The CDR3 region is CASSPEVAKNIQYF. As DNA, the CDR3 is TGCGCCAGCAGTCCAGAGGTAGCCAAAAACATTCAGTACTTC.

This rearrangement joins TRBV5-1 to TRBJ2-3; D may be TRBD2 (5 bases). The V end was cut by 2 bases, the J end by 3 bases, with 13 bases between. This CDR3 is built from 15 residues. The germline V gene encodes CDR1 SGHRS and CDR2 YFSETQ. DNA of the CDR3: TGCGCCAGCAGCTTTACACGGGATCTTACAGATACGCAGTATTTT. This codes for CASSFTRDLTDTQYF.

V gene TRBV7-2 combines with J gene TRBJ2-2, with 8 bases lining up with TRBD1. J lost 1 base, V lost 0 bases, and 1 base had no gene match. CDR3 length: 16 amino acids. Germline lookup yields CDR1 SGHTA and CDR2 FQGNSA. DNA for the CDR3: TGTGCCAGCAGCTTAGCTGGGACAGGGAACACCGGGGAGCTGTTTTTT. It translates to CASSLAGTGNTGELFF.

This sequence joins TRBV4-2 and TRBJ1-2, with TRBD1 matching over 12 bases. Looked up from germline, CDR1 is LGHNA and CDR2 is YNFKEQ. Losses at the gene ends were 0 bases for V and 7 bases for J; bases not matched to a gene: 12. This CDR3 comprises 18 residues. The CDR3 nucleotides are TGTGCCAGCAGCCAAGACGCCTCGCGGGACAGGGGGCACAGTGGCTACACCTTC. Protein sequence: CASSQDASRDRGHSGYTF.

This sequence joins TRBV5-1 and TRBJ2-5; 12 bases fit TRBD1. Germline loops: CDR1 SGHRS, CDR2 YFSETQ. This CDR3 is built from 16 residues. The ends lost 4 bases at V and 5 bases at J; junction bases unmatched: 9. CDR3 nucleotide sequence: TGCGCCAGCAGCCCTGCCGGGACAGGGGGCCGTGAGACCCAGTACTTC. This sequence encodes CASSPAGTGGRETQYF.

The chain joins TRBV6-5 to TRBJ1-2, with 11 bases aligning to TRBD1. V shed 4 bases, J shed 11 bases, and the junction held 3 bases outside the gene matches. Germline V lookup: CDR1 MNHEY, CDR2 SVGAGI. The length of the CDR3 is 12 residues. CDR3: CASSSGTGGYTF. CDR3 DNA sequence: TGTGCCAGCAGTTCCGGGACAGGGGGTTACACCTTC.

This chain uses TRBV7-9 with TRBJ2-1; 9 bases are shared with TRBD1. Germline loops: CDR1 SEHNR, CDR2 FQNEAQ (reference sequence). The CDR3 loop spans 13 amino acids. V lost 3 bases and J lost 10; bases outside the gene matches: 4. The CDR3: CASSLGQGGEQFF. The CDR3 nucleotides read TGTGCCAGCAGCTTGGGACAGGGTGGGGAGCAGTTCTTC.

V and J are TRBV5-1 and TRBJ2-5; TRBD2 matches 16 bases. Germline assignment: CDR1 SGHRS and CDR2 YFSETQ. Trimming at V came to 4 bases and at J to 5 bases, leaving 5 bases not matched to a gene. This CDR3 contains 16 residues. The CDR3, as DNA: TGCGCCAGCAGCCCCGGGACTAGCGGGAGGGCGGAGACCCAGTACTTC. This translates into CASSPGTSGRAETQYF.

This clone turned up a few times. The rearrangement links TRBV24-1 to TRBJ2-1, with D possibly TRBD1 on 5 matching bases. Germline values: CDR1 KGHDR, CDR2 SFDVKD. The V end was cut by 9 bases, the J end by 5 bases, with 13 bases between. The CDR3 is 13 amino acids. CDR3 amino acids: CATQGVSNNEQFF. For the CDR3, the DNA is TGTGCCACCCAAGGGGTCTCTAACAATGAGCAGTTCTTC.

CDR3 sequence reads: CASSLSPGNTGELFF. In nucleotides, the CDR3 is TGCGCCAGCAGCTTGTCGCCCGGGAACACCGGGGAGCTGTTTTTT. V is TRBV5-1 and J is TRBJ2-2; D gene uncertain. The V and J ends lost 1 base and 1 base respectively, with 8 bases between them. CDR3 length: 15 amino acids. The V gene's germline CDR1 is SGHRS and CDR2 YFSETQ.

The chain has TRBV28 and TRBJ2-1; 10 bases are a match to TRBD2. J was trimmed by 9 bases and V by 6 bases; bases with no gene match: 11. CDR1 is MDHEN and CDR2 is SYDVKM in the germline V gene. The CDR3 spans 15 residues. CDR3: CASSPGGAGGREQFF. The CDR3 DNA reads as TGTGCCAGCAGCCCGGGGGGAGCGGGAGGGCGTGAGCAGTTCTTC.